This entry lists 11 T cell receptor beta chains sequenced from one sample in a study of cytomegalovirus exposure and HLA in healthy donors. 60 Vbeta and 13 Jbeta primers were used in PCR. The method was immunoSEQ multiplex PCR; TCRdb's version includes in-frame clones alone and lacks a portion of them. This table has some 130,000 clones, roughly 75% appearing once. Sequenced sample: PBMCs. The receptor source for this set is a man aged 25 to 45 in good health.

Only one count was recorded for this clone. The V call is TRBV5-5, the J call TRBJ2-5; 8 positions match TRBD1. Germline loops: CDR1 SGHKS, CDR2 YYEKEE (reference sequence). Losses at the gene ends were 4 bases for V and 7 bases for J; bases not matched to a gene: 9. This CDR3 is built from 14 residues. CDR3 loop: CASSPGQGVGTQYF. The CDR3 DNA reads as TGTGCCAGCAGCCCCGGACAGGGAGTGGGGACCCAGTACTTC.

The chain links TRBV4-3 to TRBJ1-1, with 8 bases aligning to TRBD1. CDR3 length: 17 residues. The germline V gene encodes CDR1 LGHNA and CDR2 YSLEER. The V and J ends lost 2 bases and 1 base, in that order; junction bases with no gene match: 9. The CDR3 is CASSQRGQANGNTEAFF. Here the CDR3 DNA reads TGCGCCAGCAGCCAACGGGGACAGGCCAACGGGAACACTGAAGCTTTCTTT.

In DNA, the CDR3 is TGTGCCAGCAGCACTGACAGGGCGGAGACCCAGTACTTC. Translating it yields CASSTDRAETQYF. The genes are TRBV7-3 and TRBJ2-5, with TRBD1 matching 7 bases. This CDR3 is built from 13 residues. The junction had 5 bases not matched to a gene; V was cut back by 5 bases and J by 5 bases. CDR1 is SGHTA, CDR2 FQGTGA, per germline. Supplemented by reference TRBV7-3 and TRBJ2-5, the full variable domain reads GAGVSQTPSNKVTEKGKYVELRCDPISGHTALYWYRQSLGQGPEFLIYFQGTGAADDSGLPNDRFFAVRPEGSVSTLKIQRTERGDSAVYLCASSTDRAETQYFGPGTRLLVL.

V usage is TRBV5-1 and J usage is TRBJ2-3; TRBD2 matches 14 bases. J lost 1 base, V lost 4 bases, and 11 bases had no gene match. Germline loops: CDR1 SGHRS, CDR2 YFSETQ. The CDR3 sequence is 19 residues long. The CDR3 DNA reads as TGCGCCAGCAGCCCCGAGGGGACTAGCGGGAGAGTGGGCACAGATACGCAGTATTTT. Translated, it gives CASSPEGTSGRVGTDTQYF. Combining the CDR3 with reference TRBV5-1 and TRBJ2-3 gives the whole variable domain KAGVTQTPRYLIKTRGQQVTLSCSPISGHRSVSWYQQTPGQGLQFLFEYFSETQRNKGNFPGRFSGRQFSNSRSEMNVSTLELGDSALYLCASSPEGTSGRVGTDTQYFGPGTRLTVL.

This rearrangement joins TRBV7-8 to TRBJ1-5; 9 bases align to TRBD1. Losses at the gene ends were 3 bases for V and 4 bases for J; bases not matched to a gene: 4. Per the germline V gene, CDR1 is SGHVS and CDR2 is FQNEAQ. The CDR3 loop spans 15 amino acids. The CDR3 DNA reads TGTGCCAGCAGCTTCGGACAGGGGCAAAATCAGCCCCAGCATTTT. Translation: CASSFGQGQNQPQHF.

This clone was counted only a few times. This chain links TRBV4-3 with TRBJ2-6; the D is unclear. This CDR3 spans 16 amino acids. The germline gives CDR1 LGHNA, CDR2 YSLEER. Trimming took off 5 bases at V and 4 bases at J, with 15 bases between the two ends. This CDR3 is CASSASPGSGANVLTF. The CDR3 bases are TGCGCCAGCAGCGCCTCGCCGGGTTCCGGGGCCAACGTCCTGACTTTC.

This clone was recorded a few times. The chain uses TRBV7-9 and TRBJ2-3; 14 bases fit TRBD2. The V gene's germline CDR1 is SEHNR and CDR2 FQNEAQ (reference sequence). Trimming cost V 4 bases and J 1 base; bases outside gene matches: 7. This CDR3 contains 18 residues. Here the CDR3 reads CASSSTTSGRARTDTQYF. In DNA form, the CDR3 reads TGTGCCAGCAGCTCAACGACTAGCGGGAGGGCCCGCACAGATACGCAGTATTTT.

This chain's CDR3 is CASSIWASGSYEQYF. In DNA, the CDR3 is TGTGCCAGTAGTATTTGGGCTAGCGGGTCCTACGAGCAGTACTTC. V usage is TRBV19 and J usage is TRBJ2-7, with 8 bases aligning to TRBD2. J lost 1 base, V lost 3 bases, and 5 bases had no gene match. The CDR3 runs 15 residues. Germline values: CDR1 LNHDA, CDR2 SQIVND (reference sequence).

The table lists this clone with a count of one. The rearrangement joins TRBV11-2 to TRBJ2-7, with D perhaps TRBD2 (6 bases). The CDR3 extends over 17 amino acids. The V end lost 4 bases, the J end lost 0 bases, and 19 bases lay between the germline ends. Germline V gene lookup returns CDR1 SGHAT and CDR2 FQNNGV. Here the CDR3 reads CASSSPRAGGDSYEQYF. The CDR3 DNA is TGTGCCAGCAGCTCCCCCCGGGCCGGCGGGGACTCCTACGAGCAGTACTTC.

This rearrangement joins TRBV19 to TRBJ2-2; 7 bases are shared with TRBD2. Germline CDR1 and CDR2: LNHDA and SQIVND (reference sequence). V lost 7 bases to trimming and J lost 2 bases; unmatched junction nucleotides: 19. CDR3 size: 19 residues. The chain's CDR3 is CASTPRGFAGEPNTGELFF. In DNA, the CDR3 is TGTGCCAGTACCCCTAGGGGATTTGCGGGAGAACCCAACACCGGGGAGCTGTTTTTT. Supplemented by reference TRBV19 and TRBJ2-2, the full variable domain reads DGGITQSPKYLFRKEGQNVTLSCEQNLNHDAMYWYRQDPGQGLRLIYYSQIVNDFQKGDIAEGYSVSREKKESFPLTVTSAQKNPTAFYLCASTPRGFAGEPNTGELFFGEGSRLTVL.

V gene TRBV28 combines with J gene TRBJ1-5; possible D gene TRBD1, 5 bases. CDR1 is MDHEN, CDR2 SYDVKM, per germline. This CDR3 has 16 amino acids. V lost 8 bases and J lost 6, with 23 bases in between. CDR3 sequence: CASASEGGRGSQPQHF. Written as DNA, the CDR3 is TGTGCCAGCGCGAGTGAGGGCGGACGGGGGAGTCAGCCCCAGCATTTT. The full variable domain, completed using reference TRBV28 and TRBJ1-5, is DVKVTQSSRYLVKRTGEKVFLECVQDMDHENMFWYRQDPGLGLRLIYFSYDVKMKEKGDIPEGYSVSREKKERFSLILESASTNQTSMYLCASASEGGRGSQPQHFGDGTRLSIL.